These 7 T cell receptor beta chains were all obtained from the same sample, sequenced in a study of T cell clones after liver transplantation (dated by TCRdb to the late 2010s). The protocol used for the library was the immunoSEQ multiplex PCR assay. Held by TCRdb, this immuneACCESS table contains in-frame sequences only and omits some clones. Under half of the omission traces to an unresolved V gene where checked; the cause of the rest is unknown. This sample lists some 80,000 clones; roughly 82% were detected once. The top ten clonotypes cover approximately 0.43% of the sample. The sequencing here drew on CD4+ T cells from blood, taken almost 47 months after liver transplant. These receptors came from a human patient who received a liver transplant. After a transplant, some T cells may have been passed on by the graft donor.

V and J are TRBV18 and TRBJ1-1; D gene unclear. Trimming shortened V by 1 base and J by 2 bases, and 5 bases separated the two germline ends. CDR3 size: 13 residues. Germline CDR1 reads KGHSH; CDR2 reads LQKENI. CDR3 bases: TGTGCCAGCTCACCACTGAGTAACACTGAAGCTTTCTTT. Residues: CASSPLSNTEAFF.

The chain recombines TRBV2 with TRBJ1-4; 7 bases are shared with TRBD1. The germline CDR1 and CDR2 sequences are SNHLY and FYNNEI. The CDR3 covers 13 residues. Losses at the gene ends were 6 bases for V and 7 bases for J; bases not matched to a gene: 5. CDR3 DNA: TGTGCCAGCAGACAGGGGTGGAGTGAAAAACTGTTTTTT. It translates to CASRQGWSEKLFF.

This clone was seen a single time. The rearrangement uses TRBV6-5 and TRBJ2-5, with D hard to call. Between the trimmed V and J ends, which lost 4 bases and 7 bases, there was a span of 13 bases. The germline CDR1 and CDR2 sequences are MNHEY and SVGAGI. The CDR3 loop spans 13 amino acids. As DNA, the CDR3 is TGTGCCAGCAGTTCCTCCTACTTGGGGACCCAGTACTTC. It specifies CASSSSYLGTQYF.

This clone appeared a few times. V and J are TRBV30 and TRBJ2-4, with D possibly matching TRBD1 (5 bases). Trimming left V 6 bases short and J 0 bases short, with 12 bases between. The CDR3 runs to 14 residues. Germline loops: CDR1 GTSNPN, CDR2 SVGIG (reference sequence). The CDR3: CACTAGLAKNIQYF. CDR3 nucleotide sequence: TGTGCCTGCACAGCAGGGCTAGCCAAAAACATTCAGTACTTC.

The table lists this clone with a count of one. V is TRBV5-1 and J is TRBJ2-1; 7 bases are a match to TRBD1. The CDR3 is 17 residues long. With 5 bases clipped from V and 8 bases from J, the junction kept 19 bases outside the gene matches. Germline values: CDR1 SGHRS, CDR2 YFSETQ. Here the CDR3 DNA reads TGCGCCAGCAGTACGACGAGGGGGCCGACCGGTCGGTATGAGCAGTTCTTC. Amino acid sequence: CASSTTRGPTGRYEQFF.

This chain's CDR3 is CASSFRGDWANEKLFF. CDR3 in DNA: TGCGCCAGCAGCTTTAGGGGGGATTGGGCTAATGAAAAACTGTTTTTT. The rearrangement joins TRBV5-1 to TRBJ1-4; tentatively, D is TRBD1 (6 bases). Germline CDR1 reads SGHRS; CDR2 reads YFSETQ. The CDR3 has 16 residues. The ends were cut back, 2 bases at V and 3 bases at J, with 14 bases in the middle.

V and J are TRBV6-5 and TRBJ1-2; TRBD1 agrees at 8 bases. The CDR3 sequence is 15 residues long. Unmatched junction bases numbered 7, after V lost 2 bases and J lost 5 bases. Per germline, CDR1 MNHEY and CDR2 SVGAGI. Written as DNA, the CDR3 is TGTGCCAGCAGTTACCTCCGAACAGGGGGGTATGGCTACACCTTC. It encodes CASSYLRTGGYGYTF.